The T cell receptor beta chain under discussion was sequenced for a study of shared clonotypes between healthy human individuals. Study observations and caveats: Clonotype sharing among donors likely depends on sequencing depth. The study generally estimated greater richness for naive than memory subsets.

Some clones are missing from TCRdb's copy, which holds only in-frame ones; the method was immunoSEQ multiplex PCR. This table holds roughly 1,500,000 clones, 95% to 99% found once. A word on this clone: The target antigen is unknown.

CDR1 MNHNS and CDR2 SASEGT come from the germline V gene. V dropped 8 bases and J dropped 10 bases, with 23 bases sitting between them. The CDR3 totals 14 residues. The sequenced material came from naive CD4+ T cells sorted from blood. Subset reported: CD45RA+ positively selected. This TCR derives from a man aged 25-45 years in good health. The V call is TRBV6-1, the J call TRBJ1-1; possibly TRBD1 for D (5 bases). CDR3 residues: CASRVLVEGFTAFF. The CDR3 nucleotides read TGTGCCAGCCGTGTGCTTGTGGAGGGGTTTACAGCTTTCTTT.